A single T cell receptor (beta chain) is shown here with its context. This clone was seen a few times. This receptor's antigen is unknown. Base quality data are lacking; no much larger clone is found one base away. CDR1 and CDR2 were assigned from the germline V gene as SGHRS and YFSETQ. From cysteine to phenylalanine, the CDR3 is 15 amino acids long. CDR3 DNA is the only sequence kept; it has 45 bases, read in frame from the first base. The junction carries 13 bases between V and J, which are trimmed by 0 bases and 9 bases respectively. Each collaborating institution followed its own protocols to collect whole blood in K2EDTA tubes. For TCRbeta analysis, collaborators shipped samples in one of three forms: frozen whole blood, isolated PBMCs, or DNA extracted from either of those sample types. The data derive from a study of blood T cell repertoires in COVID-19 (dated by TCRdb to about 2020). Study-wide context: The collaborator samples originated in the United States, Italy and Spain and spanned the acute and convalescent phases of COVID-19. The material from the prospective study consisted of cDNA or gDNA derived from T cells, B-cell-depleted T cells, or PBMCs. Subjects who had been exposed to COVID-19, were actively infected with it, or had recovered from it provided the deeply sampled blood TCRbeta repertoires that made up the dataset. The repertoires were released in a freely available public database meant as a resource for research on the immune response to SARS-CoV-2. Samples came from the ongoing ImmuneRACE study (first 160 participants) plus 1,254 subjects from 6 global collaborators. The sample metadata nearly always contained a de-identified subject ID, COVID-19 status, age in years and sex. Where available, HLA class I and class II types were obtained from metadata supplied by the sample provider rather than from assay-based typing. Overall results and qualifications from the work: How much clinical and demographic metadata was included differed by source and by participant, and the metadata was provided uncurated.

The immunoSEQ Assay, a bias-controlled multiplex PCR, was used to amplify TCRbeta CDR3 regions from genomic DNA. Per the authors' processing: The number of nucleated cells in each sample was estimated from the amplification of reference gene primers within the assay. To quantify the absolute abundance of each unique TCRbeta CDR3 rearrangement, sequence reads were collapsed and filtered. For each sample, productive Simpson clonality was calculated as the square root of Simpson's diversity index over productive rearrangements. This is the immuneACCESS table as TCRdb keeps it, with only in-frame sequences that have V and J called. A part of the clones is gone; compared with another copy, unresolved V genes explain less than half, and the rest is unexplained. V and J calls and clone size follow that table, whereas D and trimming were derived from the DNA. The sample table lists some 50,000 clones, 82% of them with a count of one. Around 7% of the sample is taken by the ten largest.

Rearrangement joined TRBV5-1 to TRBJ1-6; TRBD1 might be the D gene, on 5 matching bases. This clonotype was obtained from a man in his forties with acute or convalescent COVID-19. The source material was peripheral blood. In nucleotide form, the sequence is TGCGCCAGCAGCTTGGCGGCAGGGCCTGGTTCACCCCTCCACTTT. Its product reads: CASSLAAGPGSPLHF.